This TCR beta chain was sequenced for a study of preoperative IRX-2 immunotherapy in early breast cancer. Specified treatment: preoperative locoregional IRX-2 cytokine immunotherapy. Patients received preoperative, locoregional IRX-2 cytokine immunotherapy in a phase Ib study. Only in-frame clones appear in the TCRdb table, and some are missing; sequencing was by immunoSEQ multiplex PCR. The sample records under 4,000 clones, 60% to 80% being singletons. The CDR3 runs 15 residues. The V gene's germline CDR1 is SGHNT and CDR2 YENEEA. V lost 1 base and J 2 bases, leaving 12 bases between the germline ends.

Sample: tumor tissue, taken after IRX-2 immunotherapy. The TCR was taken from a human donor with breast cancer. V gene TRBV11-3 combines with J gene TRBJ2-7; D gene ambiguous. This CDR3 is CASSLGPGAPYEQYF. The CDR3 coding sequence is TGTGCCAGCAGCTTAGGCCCAGGAGCACCCTACGAGCAGTACTTC. Supplemented by reference TRBV11-3 and TRBJ2-7, the full variable domain reads EAGVVQSPRYKIIEKKQPVAFWCNPISGHNTLYWYLQNLGQGPELLIRYENEEAVDDSQLPKDRFSAERLKGVDSTLKIQPAELGDSAVYLCASSLGPGAPYEQYFGPGTRLTVT.